The following is a T cell receptor beta chain sequence with its context. These data are taken from a study of blood T cell repertoires in COVID-19. The germline CDR1 and CDR2 sequences are SGHDN and FVKESK. Trimming took 4 bases from V and 0 from J, leaving 10 bases between them. The CDR3 consists of 15 residues. Profiled with immunoSEQ multiplex PCR; TCRdb holds only in-frame clones, not every one. The table shows roughly 120,000 clones, with less than 75% occurring only once. The specimen was peripheral blood. This chain joins TRBV14 and TRBJ1-3; possibly TRBD1 for D (5 bases). This TCR derives from a human donor with acute or convalescent COVID-19. The donor label of this sample is uncertain. In DNA, the CDR3 is TGTGCCAGCAGCCCGCAGGGCCACTCTGGAAACACCATATATTTT. It is translated as CASSPQGHSGNTIYF.